The 6 T cell receptor beta chains presented below share a single source sample, sequenced in a study of blood T cell repertoires in COVID-19. The protocol was immunoSEQ multiplex PCR, while the TCRdb copy is restricted to in-frame clones and leaves out a portion. The table records 140,000 or so clones, approximately 88% of them present only once. Sequenced: peripheral blood. The receptors shown here come from a woman aged 45-59 years with acute or convalescent COVID-19.

The V call is TRBV25-1, the J call TRBJ2-3, with 13 bases lining up with TRBD2. Germline CDR1 reads MGHDK; CDR2 reads SYGVNS. The CDR3 is made up of 17 amino acids. The ends lost 4 bases at V and 4 bases at J; junction bases unmatched: 8. The CDR3 DNA follows: TGTGCCAGCAGTGGCCGGACTAGCGGGAGTGTCCCAGATACGCAGTATTTT. Protein product: CASSGRTSGSVPDTQYF. The full variable domain, in which reference TRBV25-1 and TRBJ2-3 provide the parts outside the CDR3, is EADIYQTPRYLVIGTGKKITLECSQTMGHDKMYWYQQDPGMELHLIHYSYGVNSTEKGDLSSESTVSRIRTEHFPLTLESARPSHTSQYLCASSGRTSGSVPDTQYFGPGTRLTVL.

The chain recombines TRBV4-1 with TRBJ2-3, with D maybe TRBD1 (5 bases). The germline V gene has CDR1 MGHRA and CDR2 YSYEKL. V was shortened by 0 bases and J by 2 bases, with 9 bases between the two germline ends. The CDR3 totals 15 residues. CDR3 nucleotides: TGCGCCAGCAGCCAAGAGACGGACAACACAGATACGCAGTATTTT. It is translated as CASSQETDNTDTQYF.

The chain is built from TRBV19 and TRBJ2-3; D gene unclear. V lost 8 bases to trimming and J lost 0 bases, with 12 bases between them. This CDR3 is built from 14 residues. The germline gives CDR1 LNHDA, CDR2 SQIVND (reference sequence). The CDR3 region has the DNA TGTGCCAGTCGGCGGTCCGCCAGCACAGATACGCAGTATTTT. Its protein product is CASRRSASTDTQYF.

The J gene is TRBJ1-2, the V gene TRBV15; 11 positions agree with TRBD1. With 2 bases clipped from V and 5 bases from J, the junction kept 10 bases outside the gene matches. The germline V gene encodes CDR1 LNHNV and CDR2 YYDKDF (reference sequence). CDR3 length: 17 amino acids. CDR3 nucleotide sequence: TGTGCCACCAGCAGACGCGGACAGGGGGCTATTGGGTATGGCTACACCTTC. Protein: CATSRRGQGAIGYGYTF.

The chain joins TRBV28 to TRBJ1-5, with D possibly TRBD1 on 5 matching bases. Between the trimmed V and J ends, which lost 6 bases and 2 bases, there was a span of 20 bases. CDR3 size: 17 residues. The germline V gene encodes CDR1 MDHEN and CDR2 SYDVKM. The CDR3 region is CASRLPRQITGNQPQHF. Written as DNA, the CDR3 is TGTGCCAGCAGACTCCCAAGACAGATAACGGGCAATCAGCCCCAGCATTTT.

The chain carries TRBV14 and TRBJ2-2, with 11 bases aligning to TRBD2. Germline V gene data show CDR1 as SGHDN and CDR2 as FVKESK. With V trimmed by 4 bases and J by 6 bases, 4 bases remained unmatched. CDR3 size: 15 residues. The CDR3 loop is CASSPLAGEPGELFF. Written as DNA, the CDR3 is TGTGCCAGCAGCCCACTAGCGGGAGAGCCCGGGGAGCTGTTTTTT.